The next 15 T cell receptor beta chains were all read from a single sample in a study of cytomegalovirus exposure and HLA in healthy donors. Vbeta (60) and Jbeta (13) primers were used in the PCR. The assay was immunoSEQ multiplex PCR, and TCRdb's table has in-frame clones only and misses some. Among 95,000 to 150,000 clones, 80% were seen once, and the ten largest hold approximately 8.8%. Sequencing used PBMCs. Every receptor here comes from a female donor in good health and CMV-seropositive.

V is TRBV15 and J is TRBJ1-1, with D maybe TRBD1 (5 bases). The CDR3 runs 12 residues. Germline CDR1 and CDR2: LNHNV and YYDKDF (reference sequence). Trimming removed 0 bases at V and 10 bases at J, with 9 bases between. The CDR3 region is CATSRDREVAFF. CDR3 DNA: TGTGCCACCAGCAGAGACAGGGAGGTAGCTTTCTTT.

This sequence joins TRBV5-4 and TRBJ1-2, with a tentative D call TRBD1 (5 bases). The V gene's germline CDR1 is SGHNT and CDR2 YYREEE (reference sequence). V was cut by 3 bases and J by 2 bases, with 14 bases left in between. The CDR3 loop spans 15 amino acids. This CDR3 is CASSYVGGRNYGYTF. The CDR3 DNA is TGTGCCAGCAGCTACGTGGGGGGTAGGAACTATGGCTACACCTTC.

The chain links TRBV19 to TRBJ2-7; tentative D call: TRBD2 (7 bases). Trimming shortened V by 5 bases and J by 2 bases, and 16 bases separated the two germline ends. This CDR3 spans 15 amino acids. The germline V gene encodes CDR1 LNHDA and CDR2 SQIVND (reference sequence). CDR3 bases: TGTGCCAGTAGTCTCGGGGGGCCGCCAACCTACGAGCAGTACTTC. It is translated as CASSLGGPPTYEQYF.

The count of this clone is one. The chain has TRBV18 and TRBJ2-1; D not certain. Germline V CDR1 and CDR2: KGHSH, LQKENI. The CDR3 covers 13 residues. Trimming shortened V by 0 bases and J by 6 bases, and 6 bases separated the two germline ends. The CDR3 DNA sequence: TGTGCCAGCTCACCACCTCAGGCCAATGAGCAGTTCTTC. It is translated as CASSPPQANEQFF.

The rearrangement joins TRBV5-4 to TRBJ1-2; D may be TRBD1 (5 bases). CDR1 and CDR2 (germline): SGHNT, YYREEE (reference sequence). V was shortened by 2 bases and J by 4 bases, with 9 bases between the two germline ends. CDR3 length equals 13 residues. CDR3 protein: CASSFGQGYGYTF. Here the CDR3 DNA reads TGTGCCAGCAGCTTCGGGCAGGGCTATGGCTACACCTTC.

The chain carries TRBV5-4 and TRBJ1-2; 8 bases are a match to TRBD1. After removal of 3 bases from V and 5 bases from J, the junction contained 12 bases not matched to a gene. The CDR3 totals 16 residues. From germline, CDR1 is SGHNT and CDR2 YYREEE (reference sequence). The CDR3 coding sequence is TGTGCCAGCAGCTCAGGACAGGGAGGGCTAGGGTATGGCTACACCTTC. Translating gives CASSSGQGGLGYGYTF.

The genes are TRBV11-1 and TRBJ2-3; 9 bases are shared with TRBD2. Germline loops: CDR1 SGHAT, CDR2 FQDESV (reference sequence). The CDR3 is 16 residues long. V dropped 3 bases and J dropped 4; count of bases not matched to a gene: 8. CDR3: CASSFMGRGGSDTQYF. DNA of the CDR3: TGTGCCAGCAGCTTTATGGGGCGGGGGGGATCAGATACGCAGTATTTT.

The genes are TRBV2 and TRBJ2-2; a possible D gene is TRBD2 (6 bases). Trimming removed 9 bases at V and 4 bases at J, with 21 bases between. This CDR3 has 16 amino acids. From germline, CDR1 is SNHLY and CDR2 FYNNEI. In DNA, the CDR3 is TGTGCCAGTCGACCGGGAGCACAGGCTCGCACCGGGGAGCTGTTTTTT. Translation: CASRPGAQARTGELFF.

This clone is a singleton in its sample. CDR3 in amino acids: CASRGQGRLGGPYNEQFF. The CDR3 coding sequence is TGTGCCAGCAGGGGACAGGGGCGACTCGGGGGCCCCTACAATGAGCAGTTCTTC. The V call is TRBV2, the J call TRBJ2-1, with 10 bases fitting TRBD1. Germline CDR1 reads SNHLY; CDR2 reads FYNNEI. This CDR3 region has 18 residues. Losses at the gene ends were 6 bases for V and 2 bases for J; bases not matched to a gene: 13.

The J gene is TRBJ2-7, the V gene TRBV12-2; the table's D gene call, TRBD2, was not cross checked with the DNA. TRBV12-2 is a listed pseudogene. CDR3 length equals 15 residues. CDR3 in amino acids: CASRHGTSGAYEQYF. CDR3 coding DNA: TGTGCAAGTCGCCACGGGACTAGCGGAGCCTACGAGCAGTACTTC.

The CDR3 sequence: CASSTSGTARMNTEAFF. The CDR3 coding sequence is TGTGCCAGCAGCACCTCCGGGACAGCGCGAATGAACACTGAAGCTTTCTTT. This chain joins TRBV7-9 and TRBJ1-1; 7 nucleotides match TRBD1. There are 17 residues in the CDR3. From germline, CDR1 is SEHNR and CDR2 FQNEAQ (reference sequence). After removal of 5 bases from V and 0 bases from J, the junction contained 12 bases not matched to a gene.

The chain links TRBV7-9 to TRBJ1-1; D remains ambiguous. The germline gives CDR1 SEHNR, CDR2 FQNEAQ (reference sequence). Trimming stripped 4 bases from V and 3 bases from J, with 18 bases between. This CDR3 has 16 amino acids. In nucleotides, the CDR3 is TGTGCCAGCAGCTCATTTGCGGGTTTGGGGTACACTGAAGCTTTCTTT. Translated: CASSSFAGLGYTEAFF. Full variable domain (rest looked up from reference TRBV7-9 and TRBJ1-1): DTGVSQNPRHKITKRGQNVTFRCDPISEHNRLYWYRQTLGQGPEFLTYFQNEAQLEKSRLLSDRFSAERPKGSFSTLEIQRTEQGDSAMYLCASSSFAGLGYTEAFFGQGTRLTVV.

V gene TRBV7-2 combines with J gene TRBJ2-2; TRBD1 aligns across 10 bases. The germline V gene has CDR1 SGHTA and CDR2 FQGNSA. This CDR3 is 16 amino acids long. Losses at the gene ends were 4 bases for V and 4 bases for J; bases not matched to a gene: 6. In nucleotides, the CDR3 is TGTGCCAGCAGCTCCTGGACAGGGGGGTTCACCGGGGAGCTGTTTTTT. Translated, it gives CASSSWTGGFTGELFF.

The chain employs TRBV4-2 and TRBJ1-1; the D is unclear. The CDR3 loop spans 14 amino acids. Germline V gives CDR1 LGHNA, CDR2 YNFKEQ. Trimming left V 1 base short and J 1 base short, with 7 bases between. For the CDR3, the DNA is TGTGCCAGCAGCCAAGCCACAAGGAACACTGAAGCTTTCTTT. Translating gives CASSQATRNTEAFF.

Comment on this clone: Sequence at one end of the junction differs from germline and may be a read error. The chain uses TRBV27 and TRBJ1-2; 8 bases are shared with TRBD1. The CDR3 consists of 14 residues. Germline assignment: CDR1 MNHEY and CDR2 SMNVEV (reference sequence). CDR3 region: CASSSGTGRHGYIF. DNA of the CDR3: TGTGCCAGCAGTTCTGGGACAGGACGACATGGCTACATCTTC.